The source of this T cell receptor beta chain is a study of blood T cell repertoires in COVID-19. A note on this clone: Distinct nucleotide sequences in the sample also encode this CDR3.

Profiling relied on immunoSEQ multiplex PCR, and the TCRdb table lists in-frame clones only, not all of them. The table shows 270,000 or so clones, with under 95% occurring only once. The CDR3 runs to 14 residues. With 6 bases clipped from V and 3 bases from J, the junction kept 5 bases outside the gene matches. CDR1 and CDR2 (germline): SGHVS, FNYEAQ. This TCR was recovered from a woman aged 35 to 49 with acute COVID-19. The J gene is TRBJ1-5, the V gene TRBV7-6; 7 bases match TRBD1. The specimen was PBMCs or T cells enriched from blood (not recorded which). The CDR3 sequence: CASSSGTVNQPQHF. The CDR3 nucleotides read TGTGCCAGCAGTTCAGGGACAGTCAATCAGCCCCAGCATTTT.